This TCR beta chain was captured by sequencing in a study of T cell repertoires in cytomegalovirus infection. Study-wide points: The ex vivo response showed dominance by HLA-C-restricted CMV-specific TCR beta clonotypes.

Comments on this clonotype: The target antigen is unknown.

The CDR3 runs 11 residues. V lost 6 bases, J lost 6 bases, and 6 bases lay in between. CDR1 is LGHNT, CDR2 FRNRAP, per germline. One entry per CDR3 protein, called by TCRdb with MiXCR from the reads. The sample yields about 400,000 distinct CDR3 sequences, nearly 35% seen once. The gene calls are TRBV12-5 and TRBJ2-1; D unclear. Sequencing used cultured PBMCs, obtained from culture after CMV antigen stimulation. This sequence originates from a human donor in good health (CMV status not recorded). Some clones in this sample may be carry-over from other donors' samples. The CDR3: CASGPGNEQFF. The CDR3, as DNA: TGTGCTAGTGGCCCGGGCAATGAGCAGTTCTTC.